The entry below describes one T cell receptor (beta chain). Looked up from germline, CDR1 is SGHNT and CDR2 is YYREEE (reference sequence). The CDR3 covers 13 residues. The V gene lost 0 bases and the J gene lost 3 bases, with 7 bases spanning the gap. This record belongs to a study of blood T cell repertoires in COVID-19. Libraries were prepared by immunoSEQ multiplex PCR; TCRdb keeps only in-frame clonotypes and omits some of them. The sample lists around 140,000 clones; approximately 89% were seen once. Sample: peripheral blood. This TCR derives from a man aged 55 to 70 with active or convalescent COVID-19. The chain has TRBV5-4 and TRBJ2-7; D is possibly TRBD1 (5 bases). The CDR3 sequence is CASSLGQNYEQYF. CDR3 coding DNA: TGTGCCAGCAGCTTGGGACAGAACTACGAGCAGTACTTC.